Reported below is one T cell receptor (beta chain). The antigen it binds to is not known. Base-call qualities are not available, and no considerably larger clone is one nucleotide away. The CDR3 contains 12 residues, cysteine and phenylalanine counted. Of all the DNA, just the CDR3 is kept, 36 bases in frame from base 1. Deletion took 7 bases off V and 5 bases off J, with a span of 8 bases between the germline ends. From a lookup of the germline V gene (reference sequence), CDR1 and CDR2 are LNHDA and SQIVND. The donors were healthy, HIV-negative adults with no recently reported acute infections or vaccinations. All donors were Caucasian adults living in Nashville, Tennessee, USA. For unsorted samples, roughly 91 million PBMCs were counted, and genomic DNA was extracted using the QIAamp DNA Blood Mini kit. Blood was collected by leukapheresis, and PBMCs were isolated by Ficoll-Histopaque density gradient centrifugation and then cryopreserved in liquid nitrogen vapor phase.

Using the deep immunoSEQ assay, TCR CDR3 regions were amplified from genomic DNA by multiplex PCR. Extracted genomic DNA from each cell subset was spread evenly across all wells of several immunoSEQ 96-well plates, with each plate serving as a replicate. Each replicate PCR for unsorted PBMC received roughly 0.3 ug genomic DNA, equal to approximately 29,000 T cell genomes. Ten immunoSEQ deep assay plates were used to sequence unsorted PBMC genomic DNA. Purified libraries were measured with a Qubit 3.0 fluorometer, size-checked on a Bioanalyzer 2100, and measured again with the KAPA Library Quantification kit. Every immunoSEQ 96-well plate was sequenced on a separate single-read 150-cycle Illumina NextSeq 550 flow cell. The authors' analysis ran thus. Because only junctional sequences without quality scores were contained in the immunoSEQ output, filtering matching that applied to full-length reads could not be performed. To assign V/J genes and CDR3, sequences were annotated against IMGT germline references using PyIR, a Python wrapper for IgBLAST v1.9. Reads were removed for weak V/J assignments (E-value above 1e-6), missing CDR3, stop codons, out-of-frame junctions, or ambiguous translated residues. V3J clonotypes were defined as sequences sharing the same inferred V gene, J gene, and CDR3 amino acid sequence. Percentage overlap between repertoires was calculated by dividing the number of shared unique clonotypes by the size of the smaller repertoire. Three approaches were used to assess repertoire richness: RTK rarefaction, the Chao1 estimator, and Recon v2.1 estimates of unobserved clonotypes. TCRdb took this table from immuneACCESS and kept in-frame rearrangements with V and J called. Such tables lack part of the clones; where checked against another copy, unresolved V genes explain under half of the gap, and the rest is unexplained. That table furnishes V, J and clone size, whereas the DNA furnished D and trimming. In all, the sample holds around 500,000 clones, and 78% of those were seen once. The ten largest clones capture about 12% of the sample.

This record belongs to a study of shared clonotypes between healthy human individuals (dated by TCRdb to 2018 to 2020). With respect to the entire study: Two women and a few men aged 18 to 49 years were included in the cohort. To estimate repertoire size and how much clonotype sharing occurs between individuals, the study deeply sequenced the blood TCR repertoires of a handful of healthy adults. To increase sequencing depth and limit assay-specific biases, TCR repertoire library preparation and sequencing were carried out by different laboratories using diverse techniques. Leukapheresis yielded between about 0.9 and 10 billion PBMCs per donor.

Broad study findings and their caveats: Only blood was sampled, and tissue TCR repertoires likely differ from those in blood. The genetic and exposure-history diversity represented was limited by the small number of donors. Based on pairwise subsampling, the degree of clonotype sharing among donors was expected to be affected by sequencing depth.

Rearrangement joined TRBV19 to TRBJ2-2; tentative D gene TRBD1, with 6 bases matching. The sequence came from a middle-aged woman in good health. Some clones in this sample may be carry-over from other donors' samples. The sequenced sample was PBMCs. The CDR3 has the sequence CASTQGTGELFF. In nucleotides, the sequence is TGTGCCAGTACACAGGGAACCGGGGAGCTGTTTTTT.